Included here is one T cell receptor beta chain sequence, with context. Antigen unknown. These data come from a study of cytomegalovirus exposure and HLA in healthy donors. Every donor was a healthy person donating bone marrow. PCR employed 60 Vbeta and 13 Jbeta primers. Sequencing used immunoSEQ multiplex PCR; TCRdb keeps in-frame clones, though not all of them. The sample has 150,000 to 200,000 clones; about four fifths are singletons. General study results and limits: In vitro data verified a few CMV-associated chains as specific for CMV antigens. A later analysis found TCR association rates differed by HLA locus, highest for DRB1 and lowest for HLA-C.

The germline CDR1 and CDR2 sequences are LNHDA and SQIVND (reference sequence). V was clipped by 6 bases and J by 2 bases, with 9 bases between them. This CDR3 region has 13 residues. The rearrangement links TRBV19 to TRBJ2-3, with TRBD2 as a possible D gene (5 bases). The clonotype comes from a male donor in good health and CMV-seronegative. Sequenced input: PBMCs. The CDR3: CASRGSATDTQYF. The CDR3 DNA follows: TGTGCCAGTAGGGGTAGCGCCACAGATACGCAGTATTTT.